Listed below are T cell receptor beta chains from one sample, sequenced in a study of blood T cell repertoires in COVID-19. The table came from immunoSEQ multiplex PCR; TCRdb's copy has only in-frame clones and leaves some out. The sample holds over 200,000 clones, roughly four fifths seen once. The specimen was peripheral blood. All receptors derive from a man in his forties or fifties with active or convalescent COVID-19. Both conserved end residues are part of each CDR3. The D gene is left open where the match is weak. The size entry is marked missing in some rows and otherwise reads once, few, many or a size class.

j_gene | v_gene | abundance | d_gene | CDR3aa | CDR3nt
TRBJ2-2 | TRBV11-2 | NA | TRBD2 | CASSLVSSGNTGELFF | TGTGCCAGCAGCTTAGTCTCTAGCGGTAACACCGGGGAGCTGTTTTTT
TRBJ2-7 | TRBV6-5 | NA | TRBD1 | CASIGTVGYEQYF | TGTGCCAGCATCGGGACAGTGGGCTACGAGCAGTACTTC
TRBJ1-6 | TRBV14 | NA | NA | CASSQDLTGTLHF | TGTGCCAGCAGCCAAGATTTAACGGGAACCCTCCACTTT
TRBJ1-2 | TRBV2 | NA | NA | CASSEIVGSGYTF | TGTGCCAGCAGTGAGATTGTGGGGAGTGGCTACACCTTC
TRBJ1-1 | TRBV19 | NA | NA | CASSTQGGTEAFF | TGTGCCAGTAGTACCCAGGGAGGGACTGAAGCTTTCTTT
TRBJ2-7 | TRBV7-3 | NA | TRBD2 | CASSQTSGGPSSYEQYF | TGTGCCAGCAGCCAAACTAGCGGGGGGCCGAGCTCCTACGAGCAGTACTTC
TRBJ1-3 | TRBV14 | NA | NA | CASSQSNSGNTIYF | TGTGCCAGCAGCCAGTCAAATTCTGGAAACACCATATATTTT
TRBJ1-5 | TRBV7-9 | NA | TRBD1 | CASSPGRGLQPQHF | TGTGCCAGCAGCCCCGGGAGGGGGCTTCAGCCCCAGCATTTT
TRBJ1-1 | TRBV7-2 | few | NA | CASSLVGGEAEAFF | TGTGCCAGCAGCTTAGTTGGGGGGGAAGCTGAAGCTTTCTTT
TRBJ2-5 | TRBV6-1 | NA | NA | CASSEGRAHMETQYF | TGTGCCAGCAGTGAAGGCAGGGCACATATGGAGACCCAGTACTTC
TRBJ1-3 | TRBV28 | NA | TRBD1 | CASSAGTGDSGNTIYF | TGTGCCAGCAGTGCCGGGACAGGAGACTCTGGAAACACCATATATTTT
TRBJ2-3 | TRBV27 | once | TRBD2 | CASSGLAGGGTDTQYF | TGTGCCAGCAGTGGACTAGCGGGGGGGGGCACAGATACGCAGTATTTT
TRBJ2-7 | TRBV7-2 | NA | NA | CASSPVSGAYEQYF | TGTGCCAGCAGCCCAGTGTCGGGAGCTTACGAGCAGTACTTC
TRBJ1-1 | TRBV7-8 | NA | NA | CASSFSGTEAFF | TGTGCCAGCAGCTTTTCGGGGACTGAAGCTTTCTTT
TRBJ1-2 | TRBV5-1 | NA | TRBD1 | CASSSGTGVPSNYGYTF | TGCGCCAGCAGTTCCGGGACAGGGGTGCCCTCTAACTATGGCTACACCTTC
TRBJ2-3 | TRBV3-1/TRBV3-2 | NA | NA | CASSQEDWSTDTQYF | TGTGCCAGCAGCCAAGAAGACTGGAGCACAGATACGCAGTATTTT
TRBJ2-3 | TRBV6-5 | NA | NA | CASSPRMGLTDTQYF | TGTGCCAGCAGTCCCCGAATGGGCCTCACAGATACGCAGTATTTT
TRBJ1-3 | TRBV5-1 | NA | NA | CASSLDRVDGNTIYF | TGCGCCAGCAGCTTGGACAGGGTTGATGGAAACACCATATATTTT
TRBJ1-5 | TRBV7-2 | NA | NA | CASSQTVYQPQHF | TGTGCCAGCAGCCAAACGGTGTATCAGCCCCAGCATTTT
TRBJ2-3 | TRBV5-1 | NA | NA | CASSQDSPTDTQYF | TGCGCCAGCAGCCAGGACAGCCCCACAGATACGCAGTATTTT
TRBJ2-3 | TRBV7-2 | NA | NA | CASSSGPSTDTQYF | TGTGCCAGCAGCTCAGGCCCTAGCACAGATACGCAGTATTTT
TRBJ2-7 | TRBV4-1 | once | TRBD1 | CASSHVRFGTAMSPYEQYF | TGCGCCAGCAGCCACGTAAGATTTGGGACAGCGATGTCGCCCTACGAGCAGTACTTC
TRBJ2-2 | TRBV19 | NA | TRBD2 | CATHSGTRIYTGELFF | TGTGCCACCCACTCCGGGACTAGGATATACACCGGGGAGCTGTTTTTT
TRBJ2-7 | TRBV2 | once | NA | CASSEDRKSYEQYF | TGTGCCAGCAGTGAAGACAGAAAATCCTACGAGCAGTACTTC
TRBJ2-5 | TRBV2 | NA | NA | CASRPYGETQYF | TGTGCCAGCCGGCCCTACGGGGAGACCCAGTACTTC
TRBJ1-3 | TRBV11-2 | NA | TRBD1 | CASSVQGALRSGNTIYF | TGTGCCAGCAGCGTCCAGGGGGCGCTTCGATCTGGAAACACCATATATTTT
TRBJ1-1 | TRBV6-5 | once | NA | CASSYGSGRAVAFF | TGTGCCAGCAGTTACGGAAGCGGCCGGGCGGTCGCTTTCTTT
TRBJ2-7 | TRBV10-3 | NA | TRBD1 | CAISRGTDVGSYEQYF | TGTGCCATCAGTCGAGGGACAGACGTGGGGTCCTACGAGCAGTACTTC
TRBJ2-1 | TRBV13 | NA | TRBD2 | CASSSFSGGPYNEQFF | TGTGCCAGCAGTTCCTTTAGCGGGGGGCCGTACAATGAGCAGTTCTTC
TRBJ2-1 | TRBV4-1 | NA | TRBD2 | CASRASGQYNEQFF | TGCGCCAGCAGGGCTAGCGGGCAATACAATGAGCAGTTCTTC
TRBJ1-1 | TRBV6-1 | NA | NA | CASSEAGGTEAFF | TGTGCCAGCAGTGAAGCGGGGGGCACTGAAGCTTTCTTT
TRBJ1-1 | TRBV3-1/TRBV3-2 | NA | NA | CASSQGSKSGEAFF | TGTGCCAGCAGCCAAGGTAGTAAGTCAGGTGAAGCTTTCTTT
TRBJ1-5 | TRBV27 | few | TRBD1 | CASSLAGGNQPQHF | TGTGCCAGCAGTTTGGCAGGGGGAAATCAGCCCCAGCATTTT
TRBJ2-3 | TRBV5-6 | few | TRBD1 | CASSWRTGGTDTQYF | TGTGCCAGCAGCTGGAGGACAGGGGGCACAGATACGCAGTATTTT
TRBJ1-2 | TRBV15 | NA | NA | CATSPSGGRSGYGYTF | TGTGCCACCAGCCCCAGTGGTGGCAGGTCTGGCTATGGCTACACCTTC
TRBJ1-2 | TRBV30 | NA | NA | CAWSVLGGARYGYTF | TGTGCCTGGAGTGTACTCGGGGGGGCTCGGTATGGCTACACCTTC
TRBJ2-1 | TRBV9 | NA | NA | CASSVGAHGNEQFF | TGTGCCAGCAGCGTAGGAGCCCACGGCAATGAGCAGTTCTTC
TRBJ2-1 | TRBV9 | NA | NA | CASSVAGNEQFF | TGTGCCAGCAGCGTAGCCGGGAATGAGCAGTTCTTC
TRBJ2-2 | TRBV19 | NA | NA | CASSIVFMSTGELFF | TGTGCCAGTAGTATAGTGTTTATGAGCACCGGGGAGCTGTTTTTT
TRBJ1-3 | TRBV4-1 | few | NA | CASSQDWYGAGNTIYF | TGCGCCAGCAGCCAAGATTGGTACGGGGCTGGAAACACCATATATTTT
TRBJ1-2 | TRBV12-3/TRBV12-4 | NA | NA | CASTWRSGSGYTF | TGTGCCAGCACTTGGCGGTCGGGGAGTGGCTACACCTTC
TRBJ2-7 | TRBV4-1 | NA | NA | CASSQDRGSYEQYF | TGCGCCAGCAGCCAAGACAGGGGATCCTACGAGCAGTACTTC
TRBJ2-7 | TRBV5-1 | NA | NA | CASSSNWDSIYEQYF | TGCGCCAGCAGCTCCAACTGGGACTCTATCTACGAGCAGTACTTC
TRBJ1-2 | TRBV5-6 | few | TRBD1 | CASSLDRGDGYGYTF | TGTGCCAGCAGCTTGGACAGGGGGGATGGCTATGGCTACACCTTC
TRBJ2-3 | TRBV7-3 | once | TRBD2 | CASSENSGAADTQYF | TGTGCCAGCAGCGAAAATAGCGGGGCGGCAGATACGCAGTATTTT